The next 27 T cell receptor beta chains were all read from a single sample in a study of cytotoxic CD8 clonotypes in ibrutinib-treated CLL. Method: immunoSEQ multiplex PCR; TCRdb's copy keeps in-frame clones and lacks some. Among some 290,000 clones, around four fifths were seen once, and the ten largest hold roughly 7%. The sequencing used PBMCs, collected before ibrutinib treatment. The receptors stem from a human donor with chronic lymphocytic leukemia.

The chain employs TRBV10-3 and TRBJ2-7, with D unclear. Trimming pared 6 bases from V and 2 bases from J, leaving 14 bases between. The CDR3 contains 14 residues. CDR1 is ENHRY, CDR2 SYGVKD, per germline. CDR3 residues: CAIRKDSGTYEQYF. CDR3 nucleotide sequence: TGTGCCATCAGAAAAGACTCGGGCACCTACGAGCAGTACTTC.

The chain is built from TRBV6-1 and TRBJ1-3, with D hard to call. The CDR3 runs 12 residues. Germline-derived CDR1 and CDR2 are MNHNS and SASEGT. V lost 6 bases to trimming and J lost 0 bases, with 3 bases between them. The CDR3 DNA follows: TGTGCCAGCAGGCTCTCTGGAAACACCATATATTTT. Translating gives CASRLSGNTIYF.

The rearrangement uses TRBV7-6 and TRBJ2-7; D call uncertain. CDR3 length: 13 residues. Looked up from germline, CDR1 is SGHVS and CDR2 is FNYEAQ. V lost 2 bases and J 3 bases, leaving 8 bases between the germline ends. As DNA, the CDR3 is TGTGCCAGCAGCTTAAGGCAGAGCTACGAGCAGTACTTC. Protein: CASSLRQSYEQYF.

The chain joins TRBV7-6 to TRBJ2-1; the D gene is possibly TRBD2 (6 bases). V was pared by 5 bases and J by 7 bases, with 24 bases between. The CDR3 contains 17 residues. Per the germline V gene, CDR1 is SGHVS and CDR2 is FNYEAQ. The CDR3 DNA reads as TGTGCCAGCAGCCATACTTTGGCGGGAAGGGGTAAAAATGAGCAGTTCTTC. Protein: CASSHTLAGRGKNEQFF. Full variable domain (outside the CDR3, taken from reference TRBV7-6 and TRBJ2-1): GAGVSQSPRYKVTKRGQDVALRCDPISGHVSLYWYRQALGQGPEFLTYFNYEAQQDKSGLPNDRFSAERPEGSISTLTIQRTEQRDSAMYRCASSHTLAGRGKNEQFFGPGTRLTVL.

J is TRBJ1-3 and V is TRBV7-8; D ambiguous. V gave up 5 bases and J gave up 2 bases, with 22 bases separating them. The germline V gene encodes CDR1 SGHVS and CDR2 FQNEAQ. The length of the CDR3 is 18 residues. CDR3 residues: CASSPQGRNLIPGNTIYF. The CDR3 bases are TGTGCCAGCAGCCCTCAAGGACGGAATCTCATTCCTGGAAACACCATATATTTT.

The rearrangement uses TRBV25-1 and TRBJ2-6, with TRBD1 matching over 9 bases. Looked up from germline, CDR1 is MGHDK and CDR2 is SYGVNS. The CDR3 consists of 18 residues. V trimming: 3 bases; J trimming: 4 bases; junction bases outside the gene matches: 10. The CDR3 coding sequence is TGTGCCAGCAGTGACCAAACACAGGGGGCGAGAGGGGCCAACGTCCTGACTTTC. Amino acids: CASSDQTQGARGANVLTF.

This clone has just a few counts. The chain combines TRBV6-5 with TRBJ2-7; a possible D gene is TRBD1 (5 bases). V shed 5 bases and J shed 0 bases, with 11 bases lying between them. Per the germline V gene, CDR1 is MNHEY and CDR2 is SVGAGI. The CDR3 length is 14 residues. The CDR3 loop is CASSNYRSSYEQYF. CDR3 DNA: TGTGCCAGCAGTAACTACAGGAGCTCCTACGAGCAGTACTTC.

This clone was seen once. The chain links TRBV27 to TRBJ2-2, with 9 bases matching TRBD2. V trimming: 2 bases; J trimming: 2 bases; junction bases outside the gene matches: 3. The CDR3 is 16 amino acids. Germline V lookup: CDR1 MNHEY, CDR2 SMNVEV (reference sequence). CDR3 region: CASSLAGGDNTGELFF. CDR3 bases: TGTGCCAGCAGTTTAGCGGGAGGGGATAACACCGGGGAGCTGTTTTTT.

The chain uses TRBV30 and TRBJ1-3; D uncertain. CDR3 length: 14 residues. Between the trimmed V and J ends, which lost 7 bases and 0 bases, there was a span of 13 bases. CDR1 and CDR2 (germline): GTSNPN, SVGIG (reference sequence). CDR3 sequence reads: CAFRLRHSGNTIYF. The CDR3 DNA is TGTGCCTTTCGCCTGCGGCACTCTGGAAACACCATATATTTT.

This chain connects TRBV5-1 to TRBJ2-2, with 8 bases that match TRBD1. Germline assignment: CDR1 SGHRS and CDR2 YFSETQ. V shed 4 bases and J 6 bases; nucleotides not matched to a gene: 2. The CDR3 is 13 amino acids. DNA of the CDR3: TGCGCCAGCAGCCAACAGGGGGCCGGGGAGCTGTTTTTT. This encodes CASSQQGAGELFF.

V is TRBV9 and J is TRBJ1-2; 7 bases match TRBD1. The V segment lost 0 bases and the J segment 8 bases; nucleotides outside the gene matches: 4. CDR3 length: 13 residues. Germline V gene lookup returns CDR1 SGDLS and CDR2 YYNGEE. The CDR3 loop is CASSVAQGVGYTF. The CDR3 nucleotides read TGTGCCAGCAGCGTAGCGCAGGGGGTAGGCTACACCTTC.

J is TRBJ2-5 and V is TRBV6-1; possible D gene TRBD2, 7 bases. This CDR3 spans 14 amino acids. CDR1 MNHNS and CDR2 SASEGT come from the germline V gene. V was clipped by 1 base and J by 5 bases, with 11 bases between them. CDR3 amino acids: CASSEGGGRETQYF. In DNA form, the CDR3 reads TGTGCCAGCAGTGAAGGGGGGGGCCGGGAGACCCAGTACTTC.

This chain connects TRBV29-1 to TRBJ1-1, with D possibly TRBD1 on 5 matching bases. The CDR3 consists of 15 residues. Per germline, CDR1 SQVTM and CDR2 ANQGSEA. Trimming took 7 bases from V and 4 from J, leaving 22 bases between them. The CDR3 region is CSAASTGSGGTEAFF. The DNA for the CDR3 is TGCAGCGCGGCCTCTACAGGATCTGGTGGCACTGAAGCTTTCTTT.

The chain joins TRBV4-1 to TRBJ2-1; D not certain. Germline V gives CDR1 MGHRA, CDR2 YSYEKL. The length of the CDR3 is 13 residues. V lost 6 bases, J lost 3 bases, and 9 bases lay in between. CDR3 in DNA: TGCGCCAGCAGGAACAGCCGCTACAATGAGCAGTTCTTC. This codes for CASRNSRYNEQFF.

This clone was seen a handful of times. This chain uses TRBV9 with TRBJ2-1; 9 bases fit TRBD2. This CDR3 contains 13 residues. Germline assignment: CDR1 SGDLS and CDR2 YYNGEE. Trimming at V came to 4 bases and at J to 6 bases, leaving 2 bases not matched to a gene. CDR3 in amino acids: CASSIAGANEQFF. The CDR3 coding sequence is TGTGCCAGCAGCATAGCGGGAGCCAATGAGCAGTTCTTC.

The CDR3 sequence: CSVVSASYEQYF. CDR3 nucleotides: TGCAGCGTTGTGTCTGCCTCCTACGAGCAGTACTTC. V is TRBV29-1 and J is TRBJ2-7; the D is unclear. Deletions cut 4 bases from V and 0 bases from J, with 7 bases between. CDR3 size: 12 residues. Germline V CDR1 and CDR2: SQVTM, ANQGSEA.

The CDR3 is CASSRQINQPQHF. CDR3 nucleotides: TGTGCCAGCTCACGCCAGATAAATCAGCCCCAGCATTTT. This chain connects TRBV18 to TRBJ1-5, with no clear D. CDR3 length: 13 residues. V was pared by 4 bases and J by 4 bases, with 8 bases between. Germline CDR1 and CDR2: KGHSH and LQKENI.

The CDR3 DNA is TGTGCCAGCAGCCCCCTAGGGGATACCCGCTACAATGAGCAGTTCTTC. This encodes CASSPLGDTRYNEQFF. The genes are TRBV5-6 and TRBJ2-1; tentatively, D is TRBD1 (5 bases). This CDR3 contains 16 residues. Looked up from germline, CDR1 is SGHDT and CDR2 is YYEEEE. V lost 4 bases and J 3 bases, leaving 17 bases between the germline ends.

V is TRBV11-2 and J is TRBJ1-3, with D tentatively TRBD1 (5 bases). V lost 6 bases, J lost 0 bases, and 12 bases lay in between. CDR3 size: 15 residues. The germline gives CDR1 SGHAT, CDR2 FQNNGV. For the CDR3, the DNA is TGTGCCAGCAGTCCGGGACCTAACTCTGGAAACACCATATATTTT. Translating gives CASSPGPNSGNTIYF.

This clone was observed once. V gene TRBV6-8 combines with J gene TRBJ2-3, with TRBD2 matching over 16 bases. J lost 2 bases, V lost 6 bases, and 8 bases had no gene match. The CDR3 is 18 residues long. The germline gives CDR1 MNHGY, CDR2 SAAAGT. CDR3 in DNA: TGTGCCAGCAGCCGCGGGACTAGCGGGAGGGAGAACACAGATACGCAGTATTTT. Protein product: CASSRGTSGRENTDTQYF.

The rearrangement joins TRBV5-4 to TRBJ2-5; D is undetermined. Trimming removed 0 bases at V and 2 bases at J, with 8 bases between. This CDR3 has 14 amino acids. The V gene's germline CDR1 is SGHNT and CDR2 YYREEE (reference sequence). The CDR3 nucleotides are TGTGCCAGCAGCTTGGACGACGCTCAAGAGACCCAGTACTTC. Translation gives CASSLDDAQETQYF. The full variable domain, in which reference TRBV5-4 and TRBJ2-5 provide the parts outside the CDR3, is ETGVTQSPTHLIKTRGQQVTLRCSSQSGHNTVSWYQQALGQGPQFIFQYYREEENGRGNFPPRFSGLQFPNYSSELNVNALELDDSALYLCASSLDDAQETQYFGPGTRLLVL.

The chain joins TRBV2 to TRBJ2-5, with 7 nucleotides matching TRBD1. Germline CDR1 is SNHLY and CDR2 is FYNNEI. The CDR3 is 13 residues long. The J segment lost 5 bases and the V segment lost 5 bases, leaving 5 bases of the junction unmatched. The chain's CDR3 is CASSYRGEETQYF. CDR3 sequence (DNA): TGTGCCAGCAGTTACAGGGGCGAGGAGACCCAGTACTTC.

The chain carries TRBV27 and TRBJ2-7, with D possibly matching TRBD2 (6 bases). In germline, CDR1 is MNHEY, CDR2 SMNVEV (reference sequence). The ends were cut back, 4 bases at V and 3 bases at J, with 13 bases in the middle. The CDR3 is 14 amino acids. The CDR3 DNA is TGTGCCAGCAGTTCCTCGCGGGGATTCTACGAGCAGTACTTC. Protein: CASSSSRGFYEQYF.

This clone appeared once. This chain uses TRBV9 with TRBJ2-3; 7 positions agree with TRBD2. V was pared by 3 bases and J by 1 base, with 5 bases of the junction left unmatched. CDR1 is SGDLS, CDR2 YYNGEE, per germline. The CDR3 is 15 amino acids. As DNA, the CDR3 is TGTGCCAGCAGCGCCGGGGGGTACGGCACAGATACGCAGTATTTT. This sequence encodes CASSAGGYGTDTQYF.

This clone appeared a single time. The V and J genes are TRBV5-4 and TRBJ1-2, with 7 positions matching TRBD1. V lost 0 bases to trimming and J lost 7 bases; unmatched junction nucleotides: 9. CDR1 SGHNT and CDR2 YYREEE come from the germline V gene (reference sequence). The CDR3 totals 15 residues. Here the CDR3 reads CASSLGQGGGFGYTF. In DNA, the CDR3 is TGTGCCAGCAGCTTGGGGCAGGGGGGAGGCTTTGGCTACACCTTC.

V gene TRBV29-1 combines with J gene TRBJ2-1; 7 bases agree with TRBD2. Trimming took 4 bases from V and 6 from J; bases not matched to a gene: 3. The CDR3 length is 12 residues. CDR1 is SQVTM, CDR2 ANQGSEA, per germline. CDR3 nucleotide sequence: TGCAGCGTTGGGCGGGAGATCAATGAGCAGTTCTTC. Translating gives CSVGREINEQFF.

The sample holds a few counts of this clone. The DNA for the CDR3 is TGTGCCAGCCATTACAGTTCTGGCACCGGGGAGCTGTTTTTT. This encodes CASHYSSGTGELFF. The chain combines TRBV6-5 with TRBJ2-2; D ambiguous. Germline V lookup: CDR1 MNHEY, CDR2 SVGAGI. V was shortened by 8 bases and J by 4 bases, with 14 bases between the two germline ends. The CDR3 covers 14 residues.